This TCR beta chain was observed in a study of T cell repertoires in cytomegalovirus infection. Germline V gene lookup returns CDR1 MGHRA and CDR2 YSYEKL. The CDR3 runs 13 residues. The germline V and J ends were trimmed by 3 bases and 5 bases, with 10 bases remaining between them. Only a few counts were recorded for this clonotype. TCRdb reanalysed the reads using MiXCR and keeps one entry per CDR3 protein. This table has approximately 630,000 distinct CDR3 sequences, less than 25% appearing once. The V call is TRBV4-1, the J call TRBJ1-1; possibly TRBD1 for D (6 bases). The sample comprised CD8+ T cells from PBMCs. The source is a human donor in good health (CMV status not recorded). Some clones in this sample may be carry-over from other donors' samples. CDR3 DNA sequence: TGCGCCAGCAGCCAGGGGGACAAAACTGAAGCTTTCTTT. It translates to CASSQGDKTEAFF.